This T cell receptor (beta chain) was obtained from a study of shared clonotypes between healthy human individuals. Study-wide results and caveats: Shared clonotypes: 4.5% to 5% naive CD4, about 3.3% naive CD8, about 2.5% memory CD4, 0.4% to 0.45% memory CD8. Sampling covered nothing but blood. Tissue TCR repertoires likely differ from those found in blood.

TCRdb's copy holds only in-frame clones and misses some; the assay was immunoSEQ multiplex PCR. The sample lists 2 million to 2.5 million clones, more than 80% occurring once. To note about this clone: The antigen is unknown.

Germline loops: CDR1 MNHEY, CDR2 SVGAGI. The CDR3 covers 15 residues. V was pared by 8 bases and J by 0 bases, with 15 bases between. The receptor's source is a man aged 18 to 30 in good health. Some clones in this sample may be carry-over from other donors' samples. The sequencing input was naive CD4+ T cells from PBMCs. As for subset: CD45RA+ positively selected. V usage is TRBV6-5 and J usage is TRBJ2-3, with D unresolved. The CDR3 here is CASGPRATSTDTQYF. The CDR3 bases are TGTGCCAGCGGCCCAAGGGCAACTAGCACAGATACGCAGTATTTT.